Listed below are T cell receptor beta chains from one sample, sequenced in a study of CD8+ T cells in alopecia areata. Here immunoSEQ multiplex PCR was the method, and the copy in TCRdb shows in-frame clones only, minus some. The data contain fewer than 8,000 clones, 64% of them singletons. Sequences were derived from skin, sampled at week 4, from a patient treated with tofacitinib. These receptors all stem from a human donor with alopecia areata. The CDR3 runs from the conserved cysteine through the conserved F or W. A D gene is named only where the DNA matches it firmly. Clone size, where shown, is once, few, many, or a class for clones that have expanded.

TRBJ2-7 | - | TRBD1 | TRBV19 | CASGTGYGYEQYF | TGTGCCAGCGGGACAGGGTACGGTTACGAGCAGTACTTC
TRBJ2-7 | - | - | TRBV10-2 | CASSEENRGYYEQYF | TGCGCCAGCAGTGAGGAGAATAGGGGGTACTACGAGCAGTACTTC
TRBJ1-1 | - | - | TRBV6-1 | CASSLATAGATEAFF | TGTGCCAGCAGCCTCGCCACAGCCGGGGCCACTGAAGCTTTCTTT
TRBJ2-7 | - | - | TRBV28 | CASSLWDEQYF | TGTGCCAGCAGTTTATGGGACGAGCAGTACTTC
TRBJ2-3 | few | TRBD1 | TRBV19 | CASSVTGDSTDTQYF | TGTGCCAGTAGTGTCACAGGGGATAGCACAGATACGCAGTATTTT
TRBJ1-5 | - | - | TRBV12-2 | CASRLGRWQGNQPQHF | TGTGCAAGTCGCCTCGGCCGGTGGCAGGGCAATCAGCCCCAGCATTTT
TRBJ1-1 | - | - | TRBV5-1 | CASSWGRDALNTEAFF | TGCGCCAGCAGCTGGGGTAGGGACGCCCTGAACACTGAAGCTTTCTTT
TRBJ1-1 | few | TRBD1 | TRBV18 | CASSSWTGPEAFF | TGTGCCAGCTCATCCTGGACAGGCCCTGAAGCTTTCTTT
TRBJ2-7 | - | TRBD2 | TRBV7-9 | CASSFSGGPYEQYF | TGTGCCAGCAGCTTCAGCGGGGGCCCCTACGAGCAGTACTTC
TRBJ1-5 | - | - | TRBV19 | CASSRGGDSNQPQHF | TGTGCCAGTAGTCGTGGGGGAGATAGCAATCAGCCCCAGCATTTT
TRBJ2-1 | - | TRBD2 | TRBV4-2 | CASSQEGGRVYNEQFF | TGTGCCAGCAGCCAAGAGGGCGGGAGGGTTTACAATGAGCAGTTCTTC
TRBJ1-2 | - | - | TRBV7-9 | CASSLGATMNYGYTF | TGTGCCAGCAGCTTAGGGGCGACGATGAACTATGGCTACACCTTC
TRBJ2-5 | - | - | TRBV7-2 | CASSLYPAAGGETQYF | TGTGCCAGCAGCTTGTATCCTGCGGCAGGCGGGGAGACCCAGTACTTC
TRBJ1-5 | - | - | TRBV21-1 | CASRQSLLHWHHQPQHF | TGTGCCAGCAGGCAATCTTTGCTACATTGGCATCATCAGCCCCAGCATTTT
TRBJ1-4 | - | TRBD1 | TRBV6-5 | CASGTGVNEKLFF | TGTGCCTCGGGGACAGGGGTTAATGAAAAACTGTTTTTT
TRBJ2-7 | - | - | TRBV27 | CASSYTRPPHAFEQYF | TGTGCCAGCAGTTATACCCGACCCCCACATGCCTTCGAGCAGTACTTC
TRBJ2-3 | - | - | TRBV6-1 | CASKFPMTDTQYF | TGTGCCAGCAAGTTTCCAATGACAGATACGCAGTATTTT
TRBJ2-7 | - | - | TRBV28 | CASSTATPHFPYEQYF | TGTGCCAGCAGTACGGCTACGCCCCACTTTCCCTACGAGCAGTACTTC
TRBJ2-4 | few | - | TRBV6-1 | CASSESGLAKNIQYF | TGTGCCAGCAGTGAATCTGGCCTAGCCAAAAACATTCAGTACTTC
TRBJ2-7 | - | - | TRBV27 | CASSLSIGYEQYF | TGTGCCAGCAGTTTATCGATCGGCTACGAGCAGTACTTC
TRBJ2-7 | - | - | TRBV6-6 | CASSYSIGNYEQYF | TGTGCCAGCAGTTACTCGATCGGGAACTACGAGCAGTACTTC
TRBJ1-1 | - | TRBD1 | TRBV5-6 | CASSYHRTGMNTEAFF | TGTGCCAGCAGCTACCACCGGACAGGGATGAACACTGAAGCTTTCTTT
TRBJ1-1 | - | - | TRBV5-1 | CASSLEGPKDTEAFF | TGCGCCAGCAGCTTGGAGGGGCCGAAGGACACTGAAGCTTTCTTT
TRBJ1-5 | - | TRBD1 | TRBV5-4 | CASSLGMGTGGGPQHF | TGTGCCAGCAGCTTGGGAATGGGGACAGGGGGCGGGCCCCAGCATTTT
TRBJ1-5 | - | - | TRBV7-8 | CASSLVYSNQPQHF | TGTGCCAGCAGCTTAGTTTATAGCAATCAGCCCCAGCATTTT
TRBJ2-5 | - | - | TRBV9 | CASSVQVTPGETQYF | TGTGCCAGCAGCGTACAGGTGACTCCGGGGGAGACCCAGTACTTC
TRBJ2-3 | few | TRBD2 | TRBV7-3 | CASSLRRLAVSTDTQYF | TGTGCCAGCAGCTTACGTCGGCTAGCGGTTAGCACAGATACGCAGTATTTT
TRBJ1-4 | - | TRBD1 | TRBV5-1 | CASSYGQGQNEKLFF | TGCGCCAGCAGCTATGGACAGGGCCAGAATGAAAAACTGTTTTTT
TRBJ2-1 | - | - | TRBV15 | CATSRDQRVMYNEQFF | TGTGCCACCAGCAGAGACCAGCGGGTTATGTACAATGAGCAGTTCTTC
TRBJ2-7 | - | - | TRBV4-1 | CASSRLRDLSYEQYF | TGCGCCAGCAGCCGCCTACGGGATCTCTCCTACGAGCAGTACTTC
TRBJ2-3 | - | - | TRBV11-2 | CASSPGLGTDTQYF | TGTGCCAGCAGCCCGGGACTCGGCACAGATACGCAGTATTTT
TRBJ2-3 | few | - | TRBV7-9 | CASSFSWGARGTDTQYF | TGTGCCAGCAGCTTTTCATGGGGGGCGCGGGGCACAGATACGCAGTATTTT
TRBJ1-1 | - | - | TRBV14 | CASSQDRGFKAFF | TGTGCCAGCAGCCAAGATCGGGGGTTTAAAGCTTTCTTT
TRBJ2-5 | large | - | TRBV27 | CASSPRGRAEETQYF | TGTGCCAGCAGTCCCCGTGGCCGGGCCGAAGAGACCCAGTACTTC
TRBJ2-1 | - | TRBD1 | TRBV6-6 | CASRGTGARREQFF | TGTGCCAGCAGAGGGACAGGGGCCCGCAGAGAGCAGTTCTTC
TRBJ2-3 | - | TRBD1 | TRBV28 | CASSFRTGGRSDTQYF | TGTGCCAGCAGTTTTAGGACAGGGGGCAGGTCAGATACGCAGTATTTT
TRBJ2-4 | few | TRBD1 | TRBV7-2 | CASSFDRGPNIQYF | TGTGCCAGCAGCTTCGACAGGGGGCCAAACATTCAGTACTTC
TRBJ1-1 | - | TRBD1 | TRBV4-1 | CASSRPLGQGKTEAFF | TGCGCCAGCAGCCGACCTTTGGGACAGGGGAAAACCGAAGCTTTCTTT
TRBJ2-2 | hyperexpanded | TRBD2 | TRBV7-9 | CASSRTSGTTGELFF | TGTGCCAGCAGCCGGACTAGCGGGACCACCGGGGAGCTGTTTTTT
TRBJ2-2 | - | TRBD1 | TRBV29-1 | CSVGGGGTGRLTGELFF | TGCAGCGTTGGGGGTGGCGGGACAGGGCGACTCACCGGGGAGCTGTTTTTT
TRBJ2-3 | - | TRBD2 | TRBV7-9 | CASSFFPRIAGGKDTQYF | TGTGCCAGCAGCTTTTTTCCTAGGATAGCGGGGGGTAAAGATACGCAGTATTTT
TRBJ1-2 | - | - | TRBV5-1 | CASSWGGVNYGYTF | TGCGCCAGCAGCTGGGGAGGGGTCAACTATGGCTACACCTTC
TRBJ2-5 | - | - | TRBV5-1 | CASSLLQQETQYF | TGCGCCAGCAGCTTGCTACAGCAAGAGACCCAGTACTTC
TRBJ2-3 | few | - | TRBV6-5 | CASSPTTDTQYF | TGTGCCAGCAGCCCAACGACAGATACGCAGTATTTT
TRBJ1-5 | - | - | TRBV2 | CASSMTAYSNQPQHF | TGTGCCAGCAGTATGACAGCTTATAGCAATCAGCCCCAGCATTTT
TRBJ2-1 | - | - | TRBV7-9 | CASSLVRVVDEQFF | TGTGCCAGCAGCTTAGTAAGGGTCGTCGATGAGCAGTTCTTC
TRBJ1-2 | few | - | TRBV10-2 | CASSAGDDGYTF | TGCGCCAGCAGTGCAGGGGATGATGGCTACACCTTC